This TCR beta chain stems from a study of OX40 agonist ivuxolimab in advanced cancers. The CDR3 covers 18 residues. Germline V gives CDR1 ENHRY, CDR2 SYGVKD. The V end lost 0 bases, the J end lost 4 bases, and 21 bases lay between the germline ends. Profiling relied on immunoSEQ multiplex PCR, and the TCRdb table lists in-frame clones only, not all of them. The sample consists of tens of thousands of clones, approximately 93% of them appearing once. The TCR originated in an adult with an advanced solid tumor such as melanoma, head and neck, liver or kidney cancer. The sequencing used CD4+ or CD8+ T cells sorted from blood, collected in a trial of the OX40 agonist ivuxolimab. The rearrangement uses TRBV10-3 and TRBJ1-2, with D possibly TRBD1 on 6 matching bases. The CDR3 reads CAISESRGYRDSRYGYTF. In DNA, the CDR3 is TGTGCCATCAGTGAGTCGAGGGGGTACAGGGACTCCCGCTATGGCTACACCTTC.